This passage covers 24 T cell receptor beta chains from one sample sequenced in a study of Ad26.COV2.S vaccination and SARS-CoV-2 variants. Clones were sequenced by immunoSEQ multiplex PCR, and TCRdb holds only the in-frame ones, with some missing. Here the sample spans about 180,000 clones, roughly 87% being singletons. This sample comprised peripheral blood, obtained after recovery from COVID-19. All receptors derive from a human donor who had recovered from COVID-19.

This chain joins TRBV27 and TRBJ2-5, with D possibly being TRBD2 (7 bases). With 6 bases removed from V and 9 bases from J, the gap between germline ends came to 23 bases. The CDR3 is 15 amino acids. Germline V gene data show CDR1 as MNHEY and CDR2 as SMNVEV (reference sequence). This CDR3 reads CASSPRRRRGPPQYF. CDR3 DNA sequence: TGTGCCAGCAGCCCCAGGCGTAGGCGGGGGCCCCCCCAGTACTTC.

The J gene is TRBJ2-2, the V gene TRBV19; the D gene is possibly TRBD2 (6 bases). V dropped 6 bases and J dropped 7 bases, with 9 bases sitting between them. The CDR3 is 12 residues long. Germline V gives CDR1 LNHDA, CDR2 SQIVND (reference sequence). The CDR3 region has the DNA TGTGCCAGTAGACGGGGGATCGGGGAGCTGTTTTTT. Residues: CASRRGIGELFF.

The chain is built from TRBV7-9 and TRBJ2-7, with D unclear. Germline assignment: CDR1 SEHNR and CDR2 FQNEAQ (reference sequence). The V end was cut by 4 bases, the J end by 3 bases, with 16 bases between. The CDR3 is 15 amino acids. As DNA, the CDR3 is TGTGCCAGCAGCTCTGTCTTGGCGAGTAGCTACGAGCAGTACTTC. It translates to CASSSVLASSYEQYF.

This CDR3 is CASQGQGSNQPQHF. CDR3 bases: TGTGCCAGTCAGGGACAGGGAAGCAATCAGCCCCAGCATTTT. The chain recombines TRBV25-1 with TRBJ1-5; 9 bases agree with TRBD1. Germline CDR1 MGHDK, CDR2 SYGVNS. Germline trimming cut 9 bases from V and 1 base from J; bases unmatched to any gene: 4. The CDR3 has 14 residues.

The chain is built from TRBV18 and TRBJ2-5; possibly TRBD2 for D (6 bases). Germline V CDR1 and CDR2: KGHSH, LQKENI. The V end lost 3 bases, the J end lost 2 bases, and 10 bases lay between the germline ends. The CDR3 is 14 amino acids. The CDR3 DNA reads TGTGCCAGCTCACCCCGCGGGGATCAAGAGACCCAGTACTTC. Translating it yields CASSPRGDQETQYF.

This clone was seen a few times. V gene TRBV10-2 combines with J gene TRBJ2-1, with 9 positions matching TRBD1. CDR1 is WSHSY and CDR2 is SAAADI in the germline V gene. Trimming cost V 10 bases and J 6 bases; bases outside gene matches: 7. This CDR3 is built from 13 residues. This CDR3 reads CATYRGLGNEQFF. For the CDR3, the DNA is TGCGCCACCTACAGGGGGCTGGGCAATGAGCAGTTCTTC.

About this clone itself: Additional DNA sequences in this sample encode the identical CDR3. The chain carries TRBV5-1 and TRBJ1-4, with D maybe TRBD1 (6 bases). The CDR3 covers 14 residues. Per germline, CDR1 SGHRS and CDR2 YFSETQ. With 0 bases removed from V and 5 bases from J, the gap between germline ends came to 8 bases. In DNA, the CDR3 is TGCGCCAGCAGCTTGGGGCAGGGGAATGAAAAACTGTTTTTT. Encoded protein: CASSLGQGNEKLFF.

The chain links TRBV11-2 to TRBJ1-5, with D tentatively TRBD1 (6 bases). Germline CDR1 SGHAT, CDR2 FQNNGV. The CDR3 loop spans 14 amino acids. The V end lost 1 base, the J end lost 9 bases, and 13 bases lay between the germline ends. CDR3 residues: CASSLALGGSPQHF. CDR3 nucleotide sequence: TGTGCCAGCAGCTTAGCCCTAGGGGGATCGCCCCAGCATTTT.

The chain links TRBV9 to TRBJ2-1, with a weak D call TRBD2 (6 bases). With 4 bases removed from V and 8 bases from J, the gap between germline ends came to 19 bases. This CDR3 comprises 15 residues. Germline CDR1 SGDLS, CDR2 YYNGEE. CDR3 DNA: TGTGCCAGCAGCTCACGGGACTTCCACAGCGATGAGCAGTTCTTC. Translation: CASSSRDFHSDEQFF.

The V call is TRBV11-3, the J call TRBJ1-1; TRBD1 is a possible D gene (6 bases). Trimming cost V 7 bases and J 5 bases, with 20 bases left between them. The germline V gene has CDR1 SGHNT and CDR2 YENEEA. The CDR3 totals 15 residues. The CDR3 sequence: CASNPIGGAKTEAFF. CDR3 coding DNA: TGTGCCAGCAACCCAATAGGGGGTGCTAAGACTGAAGCTTTCTTT.

The chain joins TRBV6-5 to TRBJ2-3; TRBD2 agrees at 10 bases. The junction had 4 bases not matched to a gene; V was cut back by 6 bases and J by 1 base. This CDR3 has 15 residues. Germline assignment: CDR1 MNHEY and CDR2 SVGAGI. The CDR3 DNA follows: TGTGCCAGCAGACGCGGACTAGCGGGCACAGATACGCAGTATTTT. Translating it yields CASRRGLAGTDTQYF.

The chain carries TRBV7-9 and TRBJ1-3; TRBD1 might be the D (5 bases). Between the trimmed V and J ends, which lost 5 bases and 1 base, there was a span of 15 bases. This CDR3 has 16 amino acids. Germline V CDR1 and CDR2: SEHNR, FQNEAQ (reference sequence). The chain's CDR3 is CASSAPGARSGNTIYF. CDR3 DNA sequence: TGTGCCAGCAGCGCCCCCGGGGCCCGATCTGGAAACACCATATATTTT.

This chain joins TRBV7-9 and TRBJ1-4; D is undetermined. The germline gives CDR1 SEHNR, CDR2 FQNEAQ (reference sequence). This CDR3 has 11 residues. V was cut by 1 base and J by 10 bases, with 4 bases left in between. The CDR3 DNA reads TGTGCCAGCAGCTTAGGAGGAAAACTGTTTTTT. Protein product: CASSLGGKLFF.

J is TRBJ2-5 and V is TRBV5-1, with TRBD2 matching 14 bases. Germline trimming cut 4 bases from V and 5 bases from J; bases unmatched to any gene: 7. The V gene's germline CDR1 is SGHRS and CDR2 YFSETQ. The CDR3 is 16 amino acids. The CDR3 sequence is CASSPTSGGASETQYF. CDR3 nucleotides: TGCGCCAGCAGCCCGACTAGCGGGGGGGCATCGGAGACCCAGTACTTC.

The chain couples TRBV12-3 or TRBV12-4 to TRBJ1-5, with D hard to call. V was cut by 3 bases and J by 3 bases, with 6 bases left in between. This CDR3 region has 13 residues. The DNA of the CDR3 is TGTGCCAGCAGTTTGAATTCCAATCAGCCCCAGCATTTT. Its translation is CASSLNSNQPQHF.

The CDR3 bases are TGTGCCAGCAGCTTTGGGGGTGGCTACACCTTC. Translating gives CASSFGGGYTF. The chain joins TRBV7-9 to TRBJ1-2, with D possibly being TRBD1 (5 bases). V gave up 3 bases and J gave up 7 bases, with 6 bases separating them. The V gene's germline CDR1 is SEHNR and CDR2 FQNEAQ (reference sequence). The CDR3 has 11 amino acids.

The rearrangement uses TRBV9 and TRBJ1-6; D is unresolved. There are 15 residues in the CDR3. Germline lookup yields CDR1 SGDLS and CDR2 YYNGEE. V lost 4 bases and J 4 bases, leaving 12 bases between the germline ends. The CDR3 loop is CASSPGSNYNSPLHF. CDR3 nucleotide sequence: TGTGCCAGCAGCCCGGGGAGCAATTATAATTCACCCCTCCACTTT.

The chain joins TRBV2 to TRBJ2-3, with 9 bases identical to TRBD1. The CDR3 covers 14 residues. J was trimmed by 1 base and V by 6 bases; bases with no gene match: 2. Germline values: CDR1 SNHLY, CDR2 FYNNEI. CDR3 in DNA: TGTGCCAGCAGGCGGGACAGGGGCACAGATACGCAGTATTTT. Translating it yields CASRRDRGTDTQYF.

The chain couples TRBV5-6 to TRBJ1-2; maybe TRBD1 (6 bases). Trimming took 2 bases from V and 5 from J, leaving 10 bases between them. CDR3 size: 13 residues. Germline lookup yields CDR1 SGHDT and CDR2 YYEEEE. The DNA of the CDR3 is TGTGCCAGCAGCTTAAGAGGGGGTTATGGCTACACCTTC. This encodes CASSLRGGYGYTF. The full variable domain, completed using reference TRBV5-6 and TRBJ1-2, is DAGVTQSPTHLIKTRGQQVTLRCSPKSGHDTVSWYQQALGQGPQFIFQYYEEEERQRGNFPDRFSGHQFPNYSSELNVNALLLGDSALYLCASSLRGGYGYTFGSGTRLTVV.

The chain combines TRBV5-4 with TRBJ1-2; D might be TRBD1 (5 bases). Germline assignment: CDR1 SGHNT and CDR2 YYREEE (reference sequence). V was trimmed by 7 bases and J by 0 bases, leaving 10 bases between them. This CDR3 is 13 amino acids long. CDR3 amino acids: CASYRSSNYGYTF. CDR3 nucleotides: TGTGCCAGCTACAGGTCTTCTAACTATGGCTACACCTTC.

The V call is TRBV1, the J call TRBJ1-2. TRBV1 is reported as a pseudogene. CDR3 size: 12 residues. As DNA, the CDR3 is TGCACCAGCAGCCCCCCTCACCTTGGCTACACCTTC. As protein: CTSSPPHLGYTF.

The chain links TRBV15 to TRBJ1-2; 7 bases map to TRBD1. Germline lookup yields CDR1 LNHNV and CDR2 YYDKDF (reference sequence). CDR3 length equals 14 residues. Trimming cost V 3 bases and J 4 bases; bases outside gene matches: 5. CDR3 in amino acids: CATSRDRSVYGYTF. The CDR3 DNA sequence: TGTGCCACCAGCAGGGACAGGTCCGTCTATGGCTACACCTTC.

This clone has a single count. V usage is TRBV7-2 and J usage is TRBJ1-5; D ambiguous. V shed 2 bases and J shed 3 bases, with 11 bases lying between them. Germline CDR1 is SGHTA and CDR2 is FQGNSA. CDR3 length equals 15 residues. CDR3 in amino acids: CASSLMLRDNQPQHF. In nucleotides, the CDR3 is TGTGCCAGCAGCTTAATGTTAAGGGACAATCAGCCCCAGCATTTT.

J is TRBJ1-1 and V is TRBV12-3 or TRBV12-4; D perhaps matches TRBD1 (6 bases). The V gene lost 10 bases and the J gene lost 5 bases, with 14 bases spanning the gap. The CDR3 is 12 amino acids. The CDR3 region has the DNA TGTGCCACCTACAGGGAGGGAACTGAAGCTTTCTTT. Its protein product is CATYREGTEAFF.